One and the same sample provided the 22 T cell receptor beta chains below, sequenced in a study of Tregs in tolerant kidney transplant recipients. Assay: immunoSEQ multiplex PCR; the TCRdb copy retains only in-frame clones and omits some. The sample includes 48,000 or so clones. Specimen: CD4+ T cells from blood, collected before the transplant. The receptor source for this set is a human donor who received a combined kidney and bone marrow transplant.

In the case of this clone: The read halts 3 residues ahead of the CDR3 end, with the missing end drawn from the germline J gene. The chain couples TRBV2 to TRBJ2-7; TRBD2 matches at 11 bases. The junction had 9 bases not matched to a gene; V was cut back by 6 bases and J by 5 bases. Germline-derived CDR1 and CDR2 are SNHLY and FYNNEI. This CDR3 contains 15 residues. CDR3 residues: CASRATSGSSHEQYF. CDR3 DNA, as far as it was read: TGTGCCAGCAGAGCTACTAGCGGGAGTTCCCACGAG.

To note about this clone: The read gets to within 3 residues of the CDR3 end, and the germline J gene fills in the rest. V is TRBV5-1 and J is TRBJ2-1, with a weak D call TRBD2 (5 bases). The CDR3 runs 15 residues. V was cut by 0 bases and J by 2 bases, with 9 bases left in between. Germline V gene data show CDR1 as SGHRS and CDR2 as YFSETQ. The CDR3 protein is CASSLGLSPYNEQFF. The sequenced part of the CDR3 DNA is TGCGCCAGCAGCTTGGGACTAAGCCCCTACAATGAG.

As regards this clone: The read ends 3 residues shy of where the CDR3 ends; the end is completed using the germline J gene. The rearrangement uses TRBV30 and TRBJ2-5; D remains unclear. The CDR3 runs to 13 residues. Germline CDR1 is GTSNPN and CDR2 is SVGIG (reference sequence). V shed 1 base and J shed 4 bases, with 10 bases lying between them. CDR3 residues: CAWSDMVPETQYF. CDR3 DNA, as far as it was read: TGTGCCTGGAGTGACATGGTCCCAGAGACC.

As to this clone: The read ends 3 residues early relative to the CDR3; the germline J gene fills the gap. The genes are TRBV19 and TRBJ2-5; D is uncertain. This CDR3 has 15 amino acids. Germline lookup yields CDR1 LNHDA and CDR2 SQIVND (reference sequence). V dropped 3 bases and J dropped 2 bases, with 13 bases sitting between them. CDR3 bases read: TGTGCCAGTAGTATTCAAAGGCAAAAACAAGAGACC. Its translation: CASSIQRQKQET. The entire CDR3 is CASSIQRQKQETQYF.

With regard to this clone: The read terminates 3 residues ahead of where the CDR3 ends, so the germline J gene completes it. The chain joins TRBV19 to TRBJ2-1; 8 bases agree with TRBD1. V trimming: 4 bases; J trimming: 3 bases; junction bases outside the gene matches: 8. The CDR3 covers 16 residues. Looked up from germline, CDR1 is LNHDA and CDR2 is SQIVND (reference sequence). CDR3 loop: CASSTPGGNYYNEQFF. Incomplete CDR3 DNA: TGTGCCAGTAGTACCCCAGGGGGCAATTACTACAATGAG.

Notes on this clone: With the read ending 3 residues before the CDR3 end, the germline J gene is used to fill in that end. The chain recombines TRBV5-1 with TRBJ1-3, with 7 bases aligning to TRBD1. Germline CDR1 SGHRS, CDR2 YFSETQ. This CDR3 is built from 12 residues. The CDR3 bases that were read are TGCGCCAGCAGAGAGCCCCCGGGACAG. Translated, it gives CASREPPGQ. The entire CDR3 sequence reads CASREPPGQIYF.

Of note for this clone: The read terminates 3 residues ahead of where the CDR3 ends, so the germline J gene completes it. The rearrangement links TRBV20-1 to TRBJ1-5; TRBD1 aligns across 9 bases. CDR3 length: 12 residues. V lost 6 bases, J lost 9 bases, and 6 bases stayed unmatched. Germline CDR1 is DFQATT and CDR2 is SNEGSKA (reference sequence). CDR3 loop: CSATGGEGPQHF. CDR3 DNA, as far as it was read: TGCAGTGCAACAGGGGGCGAGGGGCCC.

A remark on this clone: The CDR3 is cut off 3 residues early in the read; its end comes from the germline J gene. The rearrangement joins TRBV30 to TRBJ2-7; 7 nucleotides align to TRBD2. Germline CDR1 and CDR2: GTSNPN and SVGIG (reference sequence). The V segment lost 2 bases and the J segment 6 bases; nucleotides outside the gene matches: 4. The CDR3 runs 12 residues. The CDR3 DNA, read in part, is TGTGCCTGGAGTCAAACGGGGGGCGAG. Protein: CAWSQTGGE. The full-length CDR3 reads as CAWSQTGGEQYF.

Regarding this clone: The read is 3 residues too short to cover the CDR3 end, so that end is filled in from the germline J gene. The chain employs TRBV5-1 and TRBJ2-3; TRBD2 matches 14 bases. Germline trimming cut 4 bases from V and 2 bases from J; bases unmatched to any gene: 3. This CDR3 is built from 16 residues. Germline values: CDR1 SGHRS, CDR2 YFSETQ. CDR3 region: CASSKGLAGVTDTQYF. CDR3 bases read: TGCGCCAGCAGCAAGGGACTAGCGGGAGTCACAGATACG.

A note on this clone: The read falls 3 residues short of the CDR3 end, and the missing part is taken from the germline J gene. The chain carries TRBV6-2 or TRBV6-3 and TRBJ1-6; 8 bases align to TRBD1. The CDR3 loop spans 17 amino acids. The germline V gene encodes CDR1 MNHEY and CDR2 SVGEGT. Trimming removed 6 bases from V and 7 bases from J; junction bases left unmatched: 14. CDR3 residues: CASSPPDRVSKNSPLHF. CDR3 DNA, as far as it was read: TGTGCCAGCAGCCCGCCGGACAGGGTTTCTAAGAATTCACCC.

CDR3 region: CASNQGSQETQYF. Partial CDR3 DNA: TGCGCCAGCAACCAGGGGTCCCAAGAGACC. The rearrangement uses TRBV5-1 and TRBJ2-5; TRBD1 is a possible D gene (6 bases). The read terminates 3 residues before the CDR3 end, so the remaining end is supplied by the germline J gene. CDR1 SGHRS and CDR2 YFSETQ come from the germline V gene. The length of the CDR3 is 13 residues. Trimming cost V 6 bases and J 1 base, with 10 bases left between them.

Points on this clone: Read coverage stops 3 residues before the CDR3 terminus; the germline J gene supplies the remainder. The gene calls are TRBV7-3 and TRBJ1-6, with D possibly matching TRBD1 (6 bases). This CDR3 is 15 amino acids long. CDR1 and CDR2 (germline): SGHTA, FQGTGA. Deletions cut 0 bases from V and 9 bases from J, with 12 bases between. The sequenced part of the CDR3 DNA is TGTGCCAGCAGCTTAACGGGGGGGCCGAGTTCACCC. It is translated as CASSLTGGPSSP. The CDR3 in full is CASSLTGGPSSPLHF. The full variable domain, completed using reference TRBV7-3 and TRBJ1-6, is GAGVSQTPSNKVTEKGKYVELRCDPISGHTALYWYRQSLGQGPEFLIYFQGTGAADDSGLPNDRFFAVRPEGSVSTLKIQRTERGDSAVYLCASSLTGGPSSPLHFGNGTRLTVT.

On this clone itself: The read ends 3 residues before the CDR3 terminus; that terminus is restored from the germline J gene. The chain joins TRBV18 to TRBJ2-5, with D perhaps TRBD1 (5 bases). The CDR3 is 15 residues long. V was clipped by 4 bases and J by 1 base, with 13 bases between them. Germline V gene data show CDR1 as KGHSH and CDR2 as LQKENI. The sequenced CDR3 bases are TGTGCCAGCTCACGTGACAGCCTGCCCCAAGAGACC. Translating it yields CASSRDSLPQET. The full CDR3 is CASSRDSLPQETQYF.

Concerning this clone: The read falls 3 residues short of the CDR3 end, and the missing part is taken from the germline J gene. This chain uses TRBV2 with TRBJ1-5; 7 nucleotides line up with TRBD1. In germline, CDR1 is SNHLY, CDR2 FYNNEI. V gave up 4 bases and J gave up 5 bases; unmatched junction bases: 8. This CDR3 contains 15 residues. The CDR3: CASSADRAGDQPQHF. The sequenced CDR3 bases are TGTGCCAGCAGTGCAGACAGGGCCGGCGATCAGCCC.

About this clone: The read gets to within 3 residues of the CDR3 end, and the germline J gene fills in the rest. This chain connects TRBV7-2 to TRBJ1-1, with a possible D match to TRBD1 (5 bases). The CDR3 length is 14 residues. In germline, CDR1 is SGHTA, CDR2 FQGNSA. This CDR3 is CASSFSGWEREAFF. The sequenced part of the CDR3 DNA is TGTGCCAGCAGCTTCTCAGGGTGGGAACGGGAA.

This CDR3 is CAWSVGGATDTQYF. The CDR3 DNA, read in part, is TGTGCCTGGAGTGTGGGGGGGGCCACAGATACG. The chain couples TRBV30 to TRBJ2-3; a weak D match, TRBD2 (7 bases). The read comes to an end 3 residues before the CDR3 does, leaving the germline J gene to fill in the end. This CDR3 is 14 amino acids long. CDR1 is GTSNPN, CDR2 SVGIG, per germline (reference sequence). V dropped 0 bases and J dropped 2 bases, with 9 bases sitting between them.

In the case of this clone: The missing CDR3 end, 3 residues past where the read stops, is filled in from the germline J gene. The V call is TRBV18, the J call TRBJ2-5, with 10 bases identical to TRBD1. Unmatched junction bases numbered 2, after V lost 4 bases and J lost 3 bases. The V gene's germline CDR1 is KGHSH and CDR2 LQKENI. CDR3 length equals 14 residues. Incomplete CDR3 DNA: TGTGCCAGCTCACGAGGGACAGGGGAAGAGACC. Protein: CASSRGTGEET. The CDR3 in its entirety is CASSRGTGEETQYF. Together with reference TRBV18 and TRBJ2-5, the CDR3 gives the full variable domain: NAGVMQNPRHLVRRRGQEARLRCSPMKGHSHVYWYRQLPEEGLKFMVYLQKENIIDESGMPKERFSAEFPKEGPSILRIQQVVRGDSAAYFCASSRGTGEETQYFGPGTRLLVL.

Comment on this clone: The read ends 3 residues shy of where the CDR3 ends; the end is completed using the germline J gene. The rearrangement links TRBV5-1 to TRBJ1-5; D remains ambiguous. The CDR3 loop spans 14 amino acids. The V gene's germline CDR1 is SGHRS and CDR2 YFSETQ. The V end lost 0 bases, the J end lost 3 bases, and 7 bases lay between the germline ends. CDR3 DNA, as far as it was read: TGCGCCAGCAGCTTGGGCGGCCACAATCAGCCC. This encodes CASSLGGHNQP. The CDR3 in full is CASSLGGHNQPQHF. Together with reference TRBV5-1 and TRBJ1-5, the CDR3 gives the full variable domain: KAGVTQTPRYLIKTRGQQVTLSCSPISGHRSVSWYQQTPGQGLQFLFEYFSETQRNKGNFPGRFSGRQFSNSRSEMNVSTLELGDSALYLCASSLGGHNQPQHFGDGTRLSIL.

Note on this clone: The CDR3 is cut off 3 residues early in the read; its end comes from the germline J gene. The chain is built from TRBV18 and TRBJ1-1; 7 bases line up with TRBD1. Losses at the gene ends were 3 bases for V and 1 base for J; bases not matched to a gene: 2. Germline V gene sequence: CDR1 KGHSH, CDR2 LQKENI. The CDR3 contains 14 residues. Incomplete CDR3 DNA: TGTGCCAGCTCACCGGGGACAGCGAACACTGAA. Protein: CASSPGTANTE. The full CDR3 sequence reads CASSPGTANTEAFF.

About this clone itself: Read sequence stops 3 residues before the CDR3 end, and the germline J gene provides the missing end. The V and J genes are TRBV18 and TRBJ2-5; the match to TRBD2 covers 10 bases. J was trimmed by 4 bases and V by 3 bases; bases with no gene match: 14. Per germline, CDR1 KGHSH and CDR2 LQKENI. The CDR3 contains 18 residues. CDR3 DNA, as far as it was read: TGTGCCAGCTCACCTCGTCTCGCTAGCGGGAGTGGGTCAGAGACC. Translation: CASSPRLASGSGSET. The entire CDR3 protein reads CASSPRLASGSGSETQYF.

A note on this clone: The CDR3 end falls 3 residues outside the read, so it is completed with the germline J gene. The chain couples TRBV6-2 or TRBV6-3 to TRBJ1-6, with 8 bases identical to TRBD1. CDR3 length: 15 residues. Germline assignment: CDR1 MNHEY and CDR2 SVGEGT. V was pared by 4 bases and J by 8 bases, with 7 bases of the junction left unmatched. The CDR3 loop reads CASSFGQGKYSPLHF. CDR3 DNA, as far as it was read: TGTGCCAGCAGTTTCGGACAGGGAAAGTATTCACCC.

This CDR3 is CASSFDGTSGSYEQYF. The sequenced CDR3 bases are TGCGCCAGCAGCTTTGACGGGACTAGCGGGAGCTACGAG. The chain couples TRBV5-1 to TRBJ2-7; 14 bases align to TRBD2. The missing CDR3 end, 3 residues past where the read stops, is filled in from the germline J gene. Germline V gives CDR1 SGHRS, CDR2 YFSETQ. The CDR3 is made up of 16 amino acids. The V and J ends lost 2 bases and 3 bases, in that order; junction bases with no gene match: 4. Full variable domain (outside the CDR3, taken from reference TRBV5-1 and TRBJ2-7): KAGVTQTPRYLIKTRGQQVTLSCSPISGHRSVSWYQQTPGQGLQFLFEYFSETQRNKGNFPGRFSGRQFSNSRSEMNVSTLELGDSALYLCASSFDGTSGSYEQYFGPGTRLTVT.